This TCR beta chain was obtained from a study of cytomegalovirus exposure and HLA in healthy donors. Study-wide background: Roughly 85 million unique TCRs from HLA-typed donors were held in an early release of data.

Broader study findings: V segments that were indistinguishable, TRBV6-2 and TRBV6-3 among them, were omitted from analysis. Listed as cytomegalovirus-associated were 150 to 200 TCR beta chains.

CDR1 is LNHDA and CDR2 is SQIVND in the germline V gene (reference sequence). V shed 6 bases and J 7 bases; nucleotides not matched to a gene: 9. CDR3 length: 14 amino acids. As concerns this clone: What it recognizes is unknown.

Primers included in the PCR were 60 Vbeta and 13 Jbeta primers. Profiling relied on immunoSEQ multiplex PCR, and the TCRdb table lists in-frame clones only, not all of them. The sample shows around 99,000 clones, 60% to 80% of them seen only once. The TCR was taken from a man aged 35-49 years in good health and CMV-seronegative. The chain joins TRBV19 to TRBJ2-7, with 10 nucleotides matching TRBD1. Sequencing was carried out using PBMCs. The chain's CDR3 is CASSPSGQGREQYF. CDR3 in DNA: TGTGCCAGTAGCCCGTCGGGACAGGGGCGGGAGCAGTACTTC.